A selection of T cell receptor beta chains follows, all from one sample in a study of T-cell memory formation after mild COVID-19. A single record per CDR3 protein comes from TCRdb applying MiXCR to the 5' RACE reads. The profile shows around 470,000 distinct CDR3 sequences, 15% to 25% of them singletons. Material: PBMCs or a T cell subset sorted from them (not recorded which). These receptors were obtained from an adult woman who had mild COVID-19 (a few samples of this study predate the infection). Cell type and time point are not known. Each CDR3 is given with its conserved first and last residue. Each record gives: J gene, clone size, D gene, V gene, CDR3 protein, CDR3 DNA. A D gene is named only where the DNA matches it firmly. For some rows the clone size is stated as once, few or many, or as a class when expanded; others skip it.

TRBJ2-2	few	.	TRBV12-3/TRBV12-4	CASSLSQIKTGELFF	TGTGCCAGCAGTTTATCACAGATCAAGACCGGGGAGCTGTTTTTT
TRBJ1-1	.	TRBD1	TRBV24-1	CATRPGQTNTEAFF	TGTGCCACCAGGCCGGGACAGACAAACACTGAAGCTTTCTTT
TRBJ2-1	.	.	TRBV20-1	CSARVRPNNEQFF	TGCAGTGCTAGAGTACGCCCCAACAATGAGCAGTTCTTC
TRBJ2-3	.	TRBD2	TRBV12-3/TRBV12-4	CASSLRREGADTQYF	TGTGCCAGCAGTTTAAGGCGGGAGGGCGCAGATACGCAGTATTTT
TRBJ2-3	few	.	TRBV6-2/TRBV6-3	CASSYSSMTDTQYF	TGTGCCAGCAGTTACTCGAGTATGACGGATACGCAGTATTTT
TRBJ2-7	.	.	TRBV5-5	CASSLTRDKSYEQYF	TGTGCCAGCAGCTTAACTCGGGACAAGTCCTACGAGCAGTACTTC
TRBJ2-2	few	.	TRBV15	CATSRDIRANTGELFF	TGTGCCACCAGCAGAGACATAAGAGCGAACACCGGGGAGCTGTTTTTT
TRBJ2-5	many	.	TRBV21-1	CASSVPQQGAEQETQYF	TGTGCCAGCAGCGTCCCCCAGCAGGGGGCGGAACAAGAGACCCAGTACTTC
TRBJ2-2	few	TRBD2	TRBV20-1	CSARDQREGPNTGELFF	TGCAGTGCTAGAGATCAGCGGGAGGGCCCCAACACCGGGGAGCTGTTTTTT
TRBJ2-1	few	.	TRBV24-1	CATSDTRGNIGAEQFF	TGTGCCACCAGTGACACTAGGGGTAATATCGGCGCTGAGCAGTTCTTC
TRBJ1-1	.	.	TRBV4-1	CASSQEMGKGRTEAFF	TGCGCCAGCAGCCAAGAGATGGGTAAGGGACGCACTGAAGCTTTCTTT
TRBJ2-2	.	TRBD2	TRBV29-1	CSVRKRGNTGELFF	TGCAGCGTTCGCAAGCGGGGGAACACCGGGGAGTTGTTTTTT
TRBJ2-1	.	.	TRBV11-2	CASSLTPLPGGHRSEQFF	TGTGCCAGCAGCTTAACCCCGCTTCCGGGGGGCCATCGCAGTGAGCAGTTCTTC
TRBJ2-5	.	.	TRBV29-1	CSVEGDSETQYF	TGCAGCGTTGAGGGGGATTCGGAGACCCAGTACTTC
TRBJ1-1	.	TRBD1	TRBV4-1	CASSQTGLNTEAFF	TGCGCCAGCAGCCAGACAGGGTTGAACACTGAAGCTTTCTTT
TRBJ2-7	.	.	TRBV28	CASLGGGSEQYF	TGTGCCAGCTTAGGAGGGGGTAGCGAGCAGTACTTC
TRBJ2-3	.	TRBD2	TRBV18	CASSSGLAGVQADTQYF	TGTGCCAGCTCATCGGGACTAGCGGGAGTCCAGGCAGATACGCAGTATTTT
TRBJ1-2	.	TRBD1	TRBV25-1	CASSDDSQGARGYTF	TGTGCCAGCAGTGACGACTCTCAGGGGGCGCGGGGCTACACCTTC
TRBJ2-1	.	TRBD2	TRBV9	CASSVAGGNNEQFF	TGTGCCAGCAGCGTAGCGGGAGGGAACAATGAGCAGTTCTTC
TRBJ1-1	.	TRBD1	TRBV6-5	CASSRDPGGGSEAFF	TGTGCCAGCAGTCGGGACCCAGGGGGAGGCTCTGAAGCTTTCTTT
TRBJ2-1	few	TRBD2	TRBV18	CASSPRPSGGGSYNEQFF	TGTGCCAGCTCACCACGGCCTAGCGGTGGAGGCTCCTACAATGAGCAGTTCTTC
TRBJ1-1	.	.	TRBV30	CAWSVPLQGHTEAFF	TGTGCCTGGAGTGTACCCTTACAGGGACACACTGAAGCTTTCTTT
TRBJ2-2	many	TRBD2	TRBV12-3/TRBV12-4	CASSPRLAGGNTGELFF	TGTGCCAGCAGCCCACGGTTAGCGGGGGGAAACACCGGGGAGCTGTTTTTT
TRBJ2-2	many	.	TRBV6-5	CASSPNGQGTGELFF	TGTGCCAGCAGTCCTAACGGCCAGGGAACCGGGGAGCTGTTTTTT
TRBJ2-7	.	.	TRBV12-3/TRBV12-4	CASSGEGEEQYF	TGTGCCAGCAGCGGAGAGGGTGAAGAGCAGTACTTC
TRBJ2-3	.	TRBD1	TRBV10-3	CAISEPGGETQYF	TGTGCCATCAGTGAGCCAGGGGGCGAAACGCAGTATTTT
TRBJ2-2	few	TRBD2	TRBV6-5	CASSLTSGYTGELFF	TGTGCCAGCAGTTTGACTAGCGGATACACCGGGGAGCTGTTTTTT
TRBJ1-4	once	.	TRBV29-1	CSVIGGFAGEEKLFF	TGCAGCGTTATAGGCGGATTTGCAGGGGAAGAAAAACTGTTTTTT
TRBJ1-3	.	.	TRBV27	CASSPLTLSSGNTIYF	TGTGCCAGCAGTCCCCTGACTCTATCCTCTGGAAACACCATATATTTT
TRBJ2-5	many	.	TRBV5-1	CASSRQETQYF	TGTGCCAGCAGTCGACAGGAGACCCAGTACTTC
TRBJ2-3	many	TRBD2	TRBV3-1	CASSLSGGADTQYF	TGTGCCAGCAGCCTTAGCGGGGGGGCTGATACGCAGTATTTT
TRBJ2-5	few	.	TRBV7-6	CASSLAPGGGKETQYF	TGTGCCAGCAGCTTAGCGCCCGGGGGAGGTAAAGAGACCCAGTACTTC
TRBJ1-1	few	.	TRBV29-1	CSVEDGGANTEAFF	TGCAGCGTTGAAGATGGGGGCGCCAACACTGAAGCTTTCTTT
TRBJ2-7	.	TRBD1	TRBV29-1	CSVETGGSYEQYF	TGCAGCGTTGAAACAGGGGGCTCCTACGAGCAGTACTTC
TRBJ2-2	many	TRBD2	TRBV7-3	CASSLAPSGGMGTGELFF	TGTGCCAGCAGCTTAGCCCCCAGCGGGGGGATGGGCACCGGGGAGCTGTTTTTT
TRBJ1-1	few	.	TRBV6-5	CASSYSINPGSEAFF	TGTGCCAGCAGTTACTCGATAAACCCCGGTAGTGAAGCTTTCTTT
TRBJ1-2	.	TRBD1	TRBV5-1	CASSGPGTGLWGYTF	TGCGCCAGCAGCGGACCCGGGACAGGACTATGGGGCTACACCTTC
TRBJ1-2	.	.	TRBV29-1	CSVEEGGGYTF	TGCAGCGTTGAAGAGGGGGGTGGCTACACCTTC
TRBJ1-3	once	.	TRBV24-1	CATSDPQGESGNTIYF	TGTGCCACCAGTGATCCTCAGGGAGAGTCTGGAAACACCATATATTTT
TRBJ1-2	few	.	TRBV12-3/TRBV12-4	CASSLHPQSYGYTF	TGTGCCAGCAGTCTGCACCCGCAGTCCTATGGCTACACCTTC
TRBJ2-3	few	.	TRBV4-1	CASSQKSGEPTDTQYF	TGCGCCAGCAGCCAGAAGTCGGGTGAGCCGACAGATACGCAGTATTTT
TRBJ2-1	few	TRBD2	TRBV5-1	CASSVAGGRSEQFF	TGCGCCAGCTCCGTAGCGGGGGGGCGCAGTGAGCAGTTCTTC
TRBJ2-2	few	TRBD2	TRBV4-3	CASSQPQAGDFGELFF	TGCGCCAGCAGCCAACCCCAAGCGGGAGATTTCGGGGAGCTGTTTTTT
TRBJ2-7	few	.	TRBV30	CAWSHDLDSSYEQYF	TGTGCCTGGAGTCACGACCTAGACAGCTCCTACGAGCAGTACTTC
TRBJ2-5	.	TRBD2	TRBV7-9	CASSEISGGPVETQYF	TGTGCCAGCAGCGAGATATCGGGGGGGCCGGTAGAGACCCAGTACTTC